This TCR beta chain stems from a study of blood T cell repertoires in COVID-19 (dated by TCRdb to 2020 to 2022). For the study in its entirety: Samples covering the acute and convalescent phases of COVID-19 were provided by collaborators in the United States, Italy and Spain. The samples were drawn from the first 160 participants of the ongoing ImmuneRACE study and from some 1,300 subjects provided by 6 global collaborators. Where available, HLA class I and class II types were obtained from metadata supplied by the sample provider rather than from assay-based typing. The repertoires were made available in a free public database intended to serve as a resource for research on the immune response to SARS-CoV-2. Nearly every sample came with metadata listing a de-identified subject ID, COVID-19 status, age in years and sex. The dataset comprised deeply sampled blood TCRbeta repertoires from subjects exposed to, actively infected with, or recovered from COVID-19. The prospective study material was composed of cDNA or gDNA derived from T cells, B-cell-depleted T cells, or PBMCs. What the authors observed across the whole study: Clinical and demographic metadata were provided uncurated, with the amount varying by source and participant.

V and J are truncated by 1 base and 4 bases respectively, leaving an intervening sequence of 13 bases. CDR1 and CDR2 are read off the germline V gene as SGHTA and FQGNSA. The CDR3 measures 15 amino acids from cysteine to phenylalanine. Solely the CDR3 DNA is kept, with 45 bases framed from the first base. Each collaborating institution followed its own protocols to collect whole blood in K2EDTA tubes. For TCRbeta analysis, collaborators shipped samples as frozen whole blood, isolated PBMCs, or DNA extracted from either of those sample types. With regard to this clone: Its target antigen remains unknown. Base-call qualities are not available, and no considerably larger clone is one nucleotide away.

TCRbeta CDR3 regions were amplified from genomic DNA by means of the immunoSEQ Assay, a bias-controlled multiplex PCR. On the study's bioinformatics: The number of nucleated cells in each sample was estimated from the amplification of reference gene primers within the assay. To quantify the absolute abundance of each unique TCRbeta CDR3 rearrangement, sequence reads were collapsed and filtered. Productive Simpson clonality was computed per sample as the square root of Simpson's diversity index over productive rearrangements. Imported from immuneACCESS, the table was reduced by TCRdb to in-frame sequences with V and J called. These copies leave out some clones; in studies compared against another copy, an unresolved V gene accounts for under half, and the cause of the remainder is not known. V and J calls and clone size are given by that table; D and trimming were obtained from the DNA. The sample data list over 200,000 clones, and roughly 86% of these were observed just once. The ten largest clones represent around 0.67% of the sample.

The sample was peripheral blood. The chain couples TRBV7-2 to TRBJ1-1, with TRBD1 as a weak D call on 5 bases. This TCR derives from a human donor in a cohort sampled during active COVID-19. At the DNA level, the sequence is TGTGCCAGCAGCTTAGTCTCGGGGGGGGTCACTGAAGCTTTCTTT. This encodes CASSLVSGGVTEAFF.